This TCR beta chain originates from a study of T cells in Graves' hyperthyroidism and ophthalmopathy. TCR beta CDR3 sequences were amplified from RNA transcripts. During a first-round RT-PCR of the TCR CDR3, the HTBI primer set was used. TCRdb reanalysed the multiplex PCR reads using MiXCR and keeps one entry per CDR3 protein. The data show about 350,000 distinct CDR3 sequences, with around 13% seen just once and roughly 25% held by the top ten. V was shortened by 10 bases and J by 3 bases, with 12 bases between the two germline ends. The CDR3 covers 13 residues. PBMCs were sourced from approximately 10 ml fresh peripheral blood.

This chain links TRBV12-3 or TRBV12-4 with TRBJ2-2; D remains ambiguous. The sequence came from a woman in her thirties with Graves' hyperthyroidism. The sequenced material came from blood. The CDR3 here is CATSVRYTGELFF. The CDR3 DNA is TGTGCCACCTCAGTACGATACACCGGGGAGCTGTTTTTT.